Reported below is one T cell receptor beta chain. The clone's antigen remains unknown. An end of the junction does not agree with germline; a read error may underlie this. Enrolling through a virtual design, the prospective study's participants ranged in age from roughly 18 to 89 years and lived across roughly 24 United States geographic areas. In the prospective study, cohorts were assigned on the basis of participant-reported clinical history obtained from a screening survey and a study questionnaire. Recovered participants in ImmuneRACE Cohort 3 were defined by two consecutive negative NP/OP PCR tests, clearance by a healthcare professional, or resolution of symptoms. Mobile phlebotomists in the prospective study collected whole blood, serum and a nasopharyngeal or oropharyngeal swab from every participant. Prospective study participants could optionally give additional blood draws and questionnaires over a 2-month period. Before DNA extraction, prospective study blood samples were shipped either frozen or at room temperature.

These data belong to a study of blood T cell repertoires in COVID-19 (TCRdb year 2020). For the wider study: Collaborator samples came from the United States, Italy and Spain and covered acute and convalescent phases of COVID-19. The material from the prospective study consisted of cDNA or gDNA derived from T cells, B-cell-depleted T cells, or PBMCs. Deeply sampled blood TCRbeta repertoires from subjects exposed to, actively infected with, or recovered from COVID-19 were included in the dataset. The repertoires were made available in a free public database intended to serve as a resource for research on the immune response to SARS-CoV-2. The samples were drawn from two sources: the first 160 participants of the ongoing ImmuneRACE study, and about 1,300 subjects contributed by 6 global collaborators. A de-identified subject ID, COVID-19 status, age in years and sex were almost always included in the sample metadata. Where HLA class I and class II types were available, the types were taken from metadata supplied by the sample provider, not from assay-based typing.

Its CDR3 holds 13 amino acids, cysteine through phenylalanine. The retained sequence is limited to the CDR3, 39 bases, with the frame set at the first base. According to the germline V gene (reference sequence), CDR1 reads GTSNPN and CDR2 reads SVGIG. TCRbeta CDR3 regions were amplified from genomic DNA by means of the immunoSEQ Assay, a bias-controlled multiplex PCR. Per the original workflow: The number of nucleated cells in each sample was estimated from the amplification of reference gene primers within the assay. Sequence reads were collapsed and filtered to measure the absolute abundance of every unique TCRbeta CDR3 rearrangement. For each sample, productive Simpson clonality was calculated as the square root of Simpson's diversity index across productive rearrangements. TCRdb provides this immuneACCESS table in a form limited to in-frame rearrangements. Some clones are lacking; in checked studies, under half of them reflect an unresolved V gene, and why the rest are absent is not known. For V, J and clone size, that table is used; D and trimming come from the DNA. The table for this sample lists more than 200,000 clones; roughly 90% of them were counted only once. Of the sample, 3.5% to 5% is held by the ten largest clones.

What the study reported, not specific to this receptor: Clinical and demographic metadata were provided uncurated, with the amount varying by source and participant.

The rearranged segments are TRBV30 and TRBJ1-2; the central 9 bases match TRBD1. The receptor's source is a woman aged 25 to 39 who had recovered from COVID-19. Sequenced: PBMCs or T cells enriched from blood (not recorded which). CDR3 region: CAWRGGRLDRGYF. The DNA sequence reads TGTGCCTGGAGGGGGGGGCGTCTGGACAGGGGATACTTC.